Sequencing of this T cell receptor beta chain was carried out in a study of cytomegalovirus exposure and HLA in healthy donors. TCRdb's copy holds only in-frame clones and misses some; the assay was immunoSEQ multiplex PCR. The sample includes about 150,000 clones, 91% of them seen just once. Study findings and constraints: Some TCR beta chains (around 160 of them) were listed as cytomegalovirus-associated.

With regard to this clone: Antigen specificity is unknown.

The junction had 5 bases not matched to a gene; V was cut back by 2 bases and J by 2 bases. The CDR3 contains 16 residues. The germline V gene encodes CDR1 WNHNN and CDR2 SYGVQD (reference sequence). This TCR was sampled from a man aged 18 to 35 in good health and CMV-seronegative. The sequenced sample consisted of PBMCs. The chain links TRBV10-1 to TRBJ2-7; 11 bases match TRBD2. The chain's CDR3 is CASSEDPSGGPYEQYF. The CDR3 nucleotides read TGCGCCAGCAGTGAGGACCCTAGCGGGGGGCCCTACGAGCAGTACTTC.